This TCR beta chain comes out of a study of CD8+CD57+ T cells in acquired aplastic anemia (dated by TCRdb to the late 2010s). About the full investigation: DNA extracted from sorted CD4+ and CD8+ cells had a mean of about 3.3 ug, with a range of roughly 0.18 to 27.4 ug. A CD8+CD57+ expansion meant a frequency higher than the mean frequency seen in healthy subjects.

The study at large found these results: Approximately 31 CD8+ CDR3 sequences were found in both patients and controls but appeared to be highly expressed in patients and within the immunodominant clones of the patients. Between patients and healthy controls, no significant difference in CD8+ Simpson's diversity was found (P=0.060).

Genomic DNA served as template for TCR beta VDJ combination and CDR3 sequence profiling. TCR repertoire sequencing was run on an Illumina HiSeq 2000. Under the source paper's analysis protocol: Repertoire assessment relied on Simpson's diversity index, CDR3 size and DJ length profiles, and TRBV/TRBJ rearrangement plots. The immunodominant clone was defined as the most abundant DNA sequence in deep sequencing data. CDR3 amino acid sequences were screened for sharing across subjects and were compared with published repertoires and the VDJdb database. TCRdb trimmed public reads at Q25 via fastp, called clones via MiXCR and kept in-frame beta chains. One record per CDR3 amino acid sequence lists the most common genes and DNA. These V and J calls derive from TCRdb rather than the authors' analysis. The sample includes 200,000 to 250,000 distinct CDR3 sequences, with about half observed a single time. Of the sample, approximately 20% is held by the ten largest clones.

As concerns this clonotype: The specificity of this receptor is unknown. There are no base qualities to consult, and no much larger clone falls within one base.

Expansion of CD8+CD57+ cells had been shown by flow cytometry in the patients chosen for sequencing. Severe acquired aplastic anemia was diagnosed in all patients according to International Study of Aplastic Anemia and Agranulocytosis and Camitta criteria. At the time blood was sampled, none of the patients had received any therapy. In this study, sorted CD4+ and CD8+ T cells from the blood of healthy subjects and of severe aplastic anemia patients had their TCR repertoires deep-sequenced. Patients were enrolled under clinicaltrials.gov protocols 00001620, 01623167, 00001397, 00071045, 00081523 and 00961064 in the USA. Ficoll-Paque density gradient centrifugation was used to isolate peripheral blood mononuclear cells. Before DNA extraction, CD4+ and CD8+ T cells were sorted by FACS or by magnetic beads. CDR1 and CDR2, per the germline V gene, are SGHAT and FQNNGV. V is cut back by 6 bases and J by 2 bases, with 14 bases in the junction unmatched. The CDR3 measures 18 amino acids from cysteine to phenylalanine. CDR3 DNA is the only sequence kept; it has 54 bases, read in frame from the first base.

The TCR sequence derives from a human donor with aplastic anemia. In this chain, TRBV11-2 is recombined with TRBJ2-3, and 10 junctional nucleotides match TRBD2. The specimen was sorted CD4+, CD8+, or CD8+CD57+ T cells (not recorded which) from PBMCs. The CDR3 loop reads CASRVALLSGGHTDTQYF. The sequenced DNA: TGTGCCAGCAGAGTGGCCCTACTTAGCGGGGGGCACACAGATACGCAGTATTTT.